Shown below are 21 T cell receptor beta chains from a single sample sequenced in a study of blood T cell repertoires in COVID-19. Here immunoSEQ multiplex PCR was the method, and the copy in TCRdb shows in-frame clones only, minus some. The data show 93,000 or so clones, roughly 90% seen once. The material sequenced was peripheral blood. The receptors come from a woman between 55 and 75 years old with acute or convalescent COVID-19.

Concerning this clone itself: Additional DNA sequences in this sample encode the identical CDR3. CDR3 nucleotide sequence: TGTGCCAGCAGCGTAGGAAGCGGAGCCTACAATGAGCAGTTCTTC. Amino acids: CASSVGSGAYNEQFF. The V call is TRBV9, the J call TRBJ2-1, with TRBD2 as a possible D gene (5 bases). With 0 bases removed from V and 2 bases from J, the gap between germline ends came to 9 bases. Germline CDR1 reads SGDLS; CDR2 reads YYNGEE. CDR3 length: 15 amino acids. Variable domain in full (rest from reference TRBV9 and TRBJ2-1): DSGVTQTPKHLITATGQRVTLRCSPRSGDLSVYWYQQSLDQGLQFLIQYYNGEERAKGNILERFSAQQFPDLHSELNLSSLELGDSALYFCASSVGSGAYNEQFFGPGTRLTVL.

The sample holds one count of this clone. The J gene is TRBJ2-1, the V gene TRBV10-3, with 8 positions matching TRBD2. Germline CDR1 and CDR2: ENHRY and SYGVKD. V shed 5 bases, J shed 5 bases, and the junction held 11 bases outside the gene matches. The CDR3 sequence is 16 residues long. Here the CDR3 DNA reads TGTGCCATCAGTTGGGGCTGGACTAGCAGGAACAATGAGCAGTTCTTC. It translates to CAISWGWTSRNNEQFF.

The chain combines TRBV6-6 with TRBJ2-7; 8 positions agree with TRBD2. CDR3 length: 15 residues. With V trimmed by 3 bases and J by 2 bases, 6 bases remained unmatched. Looked up from germline, CDR1 is MNHNY and CDR2 is SVGAGI (reference sequence). The CDR3 sequence: CASSYELAAAYEQYV. CDR3 nucleotide sequence: TGTGCCAGCAGTTATGAACTAGCGGCAGCCTACGAGCAGTACGTC.

A few counts support this clone. The CDR3 loop is CASSVQGGGETQYF. The CDR3 DNA is TGTGCCAGCTCCGTTCAAGGGGGGGGAGAGACCCAGTACTTC. The V and J genes are TRBV2 and TRBJ2-5; possible D gene TRBD2, 7 bases. V shed 8 bases and J shed 4 bases, with 17 bases lying between them. This CDR3 has 14 residues. In germline, CDR1 is SNHLY, CDR2 FYNNEI.

The J gene is TRBJ2-1, the V gene TRBV2; D may be TRBD2 (5 bases). This CDR3 contains 11 residues. V lost 6 bases and J 13 bases, leaving 13 bases between the germline ends. The germline gives CDR1 SNHLY, CDR2 FYNNEI. CDR3 amino acids: CASREGAGQFF. CDR3 coding DNA: TGTGCCAGCAGAGAGGGCGCAGGACAGTTCTTC. Full variable domain (rest looked up from reference TRBV2 and TRBJ2-1): EPEVTQTPSHQVTQMGQEVILRCVPISNHLYFYWYRQILGQKVEFLVSFYNNEISEKSEIFDDQFSVERPDGSNFTLKIRSTKLEDSAMYFCASREGAGQFFGPGTRLTVL.

The J gene is TRBJ2-1, the V gene TRBV15; TRBD2 is a possible D gene (5 bases). CDR1 is LNHNV, CDR2 YYDKDF, per germline (reference sequence). This CDR3 contains 15 residues. Trimming took off 0 bases at V and 4 bases at J, with 10 bases between the two ends. The CDR3 nucleotides read TGTGCCACCAGCAGAGATAGAGGCGGGTACAATGAGCAGTTCTTC. This sequence encodes CATSRDRGGYNEQFF. The full variable domain, rest sourced from reference TRBV15 and TRBJ2-1, is DAMVIQNPRYQVTQFGKPVTLSCSQTLNHNVMYWYQQKSSQAPKLLFHYYDKDFNNEADTPDNFQSRRPNTSFCFLDIRSPGLGDTAMYLCATSRDRGGYNEQFFGPGTRLTVL.

This rearrangement joins TRBV5-1 to TRBJ2-7; a weak D match, TRBD1 (6 bases). Trimming removed 4 bases from V and 3 bases from J, with 14 bases in between. Germline CDR1 is SGHRS and CDR2 is YFSETQ. This CDR3 has 14 amino acids. CDR3 in DNA: TGCGCCAGCAGCCCGGACAGTGCTTACTACGAGCAGTACTTC. Protein sequence: CASSPDSAYYEQYF. Drawing the rest from reference TRBV5-1 and TRBJ2-7, the complete variable domain is KAGVTQTPRYLIKTRGQQVTLSCSPISGHRSVSWYQQTPGQGLQFLFEYFSETQRNKGNFPGRFSGRQFSNSRSEMNVSTLELGDSALYLCASSPDSAYYEQYFGPGTRLTVT.

The J gene is TRBJ2-1, the V gene TRBV9, with D maybe TRBD2 (6 bases). The CDR3 consists of 15 residues. Between the trimmed V and J ends, which lost 0 bases and 4 bases, there was a span of 11 bases. The germline V gene encodes CDR1 SGDLS and CDR2 YYNGEE. The chain's CDR3 is CASSVGTIGYNEQFF. In nucleotides, the CDR3 is TGTGCCAGCAGCGTAGGGACTATAGGGTACAATGAGCAGTTCTTC. The variable domain in full, completed from reference TRBV9 and TRBJ2-1, reads DSGVTQTPKHLITATGQRVTLRCSPRSGDLSVYWYQQSLDQGLQFLIQYYNGEERAKGNILERFSAQQFPDLHSELNLSSLELGDSALYFCASSVGTIGYNEQFFGPGTRLTVL.

The chain has TRBV28 and TRBJ1-1; TRBD1 aligns across 11 bases. This CDR3 is 14 amino acids long. With 4 bases clipped from V and 3 bases from J, the junction kept 1 base outside the gene matches. CDR1 and CDR2 (germline): MDHEN, SYDVKM. CDR3 nucleotide sequence: TGTGCCAGCAGTTGGGACAGGGGGGACACTGAAGCTTTCTTT. Amino acids: CASSWDRGDTEAFF. The full variable domain, with the rest looked up from reference TRBV28 and TRBJ1-1, is DVKVTQSSRYLVKRTGEKVFLECVQDMDHENMFWYRQDPGLGLRLIYFSYDVKMKEKGDIPEGYSVSREKKERFSLILESASTNQTSMYLCASSWDRGDTEAFFGQGTRLTVV.

J is TRBJ1-2 and V is TRBV10-3, with 7 bases fitting TRBD1. V was pared by 0 bases and J by 4 bases, with 2 bases of the junction left unmatched. The CDR3 loop spans 14 amino acids. CDR1 and CDR2 from the germline V gene are ENHRY and SYGVKD. Here the CDR3 reads CAISESDRVYGYTF. CDR3 DNA sequence: TGTGCCATCAGTGAGTCAGACAGGGTCTATGGCTACACCTTC.

This clone was recorded once. This sequence joins TRBV12-5 and TRBJ1-2; D might be TRBD1 (6 bases). Germline V lookup: CDR1 LGHNT, CDR2 FRNRAP. Deletions cut 8 bases from V and 4 bases from J, with 17 bases between. This CDR3 has 14 amino acids. CDR3 DNA: TGTGCTAGTAGTTCGGGGGGCGGAGGCTATGGCTACACCTTC. This translates into CASSSGGGGYGYTF.

The chain links TRBV9 to TRBJ1-1; no firm D call. Germline loops: CDR1 SGDLS, CDR2 YYNGEE. The CDR3 runs to 13 residues. Trimming shortened V by 4 bases and J by 0 bases, and 7 bases separated the two germline ends. CDR3 in amino acids: CASSIGLNTEAFF. The DNA of the CDR3 is TGTGCCAGCAGCATCGGGTTGAACACTGAAGCTTTCTTT.

This chain links TRBV18 with TRBJ2-3; D is uncertain. The germline CDR1 and CDR2 sequences are KGHSH and LQKENI. The CDR3 covers 16 residues. Trimming pared 2 bases from V and 1 base from J, leaving 13 bases between. The CDR3 coding sequence is TGTGCCAGCTCACCAGTGAGAGCCGTCGGCACAGATACGCAGTATTTT. This gives the protein CASSPVRAVGTDTQYF.

This chain uses TRBV10-3 with TRBJ2-2, with D unclear. The CDR3 has 13 amino acids. Trimming took 11 bases from V and 4 from J, leaving 14 bases between them. CDR1 and CDR2 (germline): ENHRY, SYGVKD. CDR3 sequence (DNA): TGTGCCGTAGGAGAACGGAGCACCGGGGAGCTGTTTTTT. Encoded protein: CAVGERSTGELFF.

This clone was recorded once. The J gene is TRBJ2-3, the V gene TRBV10-3; 12 nucleotides match TRBD1. V dropped 5 bases and J dropped 3; count of bases not matched to a gene: 6. The CDR3 runs 16 residues. Germline V CDR1 and CDR2: ENHRY, SYGVKD. CDR3 DNA: TGTGCCATCAGTAGGGGGACAGGGGGCGCGACAGATACGCAGTATTTT. Protein: CAISRGTGGATDTQYF.

The chain recombines TRBV2 with TRBJ1-6, with a possible D match to TRBD1 (5 bases). The germline V gene encodes CDR1 SNHLY and CDR2 FYNNEI. Trimming removed 7 bases from V and 6 bases from J, with 16 bases in between. The CDR3 extends over 15 amino acids. CDR3 protein: CASKLQGDPNSPLHF. In nucleotides, the CDR3 is TGTGCCAGCAAACTCCAGGGCGACCCTAATTCACCCCTCCACTTT.

The rearrangement links TRBV28 to TRBJ1-1, with TRBD1 matching 8 bases. The V gene end was trimmed by 6 bases and the J gene end by 5 bases; junction bases not matched to a gene: 5. This CDR3 is 13 amino acids long. The V gene's germline CDR1 is MDHEN and CDR2 SYDVKM. CDR3 nucleotides: TGTGCCAGCAGCTTGACAGGGGATACTGAAGCTTTCTTT. Encoded protein: CASSLTGDTEAFF. The entire variable domain, with the rest obtained from reference TRBV28 and TRBJ1-1, is as follows: DVKVTQSSRYLVKRTGEKVFLECVQDMDHENMFWYRQDPGLGLRLIYFSYDVKMKEKGDIPEGYSVSREKKERFSLILESASTNQTSMYLCASSLTGDTEAFFGQGTRLTVV.

The rearrangement links TRBV12-3 or TRBV12-4 to TRBJ2-7; D possibly corresponds to TRBD2 (6 bases). The CDR3 is 13 amino acids. The V and J ends lost 3 bases and 3 bases respectively, with 9 bases between them. This chain's CDR3 is CASSLGGFYEQYF. The CDR3 DNA reads as TGTGCCAGCAGTTTGGGGGGATTCTACGAGCAGTACTTC.

The gene calls are TRBV30 and TRBJ1-6, with D perhaps matching TRBD1 (5 bases). Trimming left V 5 bases short and J 5 bases short, with 16 bases between. Germline values: CDR1 GTSNPN, CDR2 SVGIG (reference sequence). The CDR3 extends over 15 amino acids. This CDR3 is CAWSRGTANNSPLHF. CDR3 nucleotides: TGTGCCTGGTCGCGCGGGACGGCAAATAATTCACCCCTCCACTTT. Combining the CDR3 with reference TRBV30 and TRBJ1-6 gives the whole variable domain SQTIHQWPATLVQPVGSPLSLECTVEGTSNPNLYWYRQAAGRGLQLLFYSVGIGQISSEVPQNLSASRPQDRQFILSSKKLLLSDSGFYLCAWSRGTANNSPLHFGNGTRLTVT.

The count of this clone is one. The chain carries TRBV27 and TRBJ2-7; a possible D gene is TRBD1 (5 bases). Germline loops: CDR1 MNHEY, CDR2 SMNVEV (reference sequence). The ends were cut back, 5 bases at V and 1 base at J, with 15 bases in the middle. The CDR3 has 15 residues. Here the CDR3 reads CASSLTVQPSYEQYF. The CDR3 bases are TGTGCCAGCAGTCTGACAGTACAACCATCCTACGAGCAGTACTTC.

The V call is TRBV21-1, the J call TRBJ2-3; the table's D gene call, TRBD2, was not cross checked with the DNA. TRBV21-1 is reported as a pseudogene. The CDR3 consists of 16 residues. In nucleotides, the CDR3 is TGTGCCAGCAGCGCCCTAGGGGCTAGCGGGACAGATACGCAGTATTTT. It yields the protein CASSALGASGTDTQYF.